This T cell receptor (beta chain) was captured in a study of identical twins. General study results and limits: Compared with unrelated sharing, twin-shared out-of-frame alpha sequences had more low-probability sequences. The study drew conclusions from cross-sectional statistical analysis, not from following the same donors. While abundant cord blood beta clonotypes carried fewer insertions, memory repertoires showed no such pattern.

A template switching step contributed a universal primer site, while unique molecular identifiers were present in the cDNA. Each CDR3 protein gets one entry after TCRdb re-called the 5' RACE reads with MiXCR. This repertoire shows a few hundred thousand distinct CDR3 sequences, roughly 9% found once; its top ten account for more than 8%. The CDR3 has 15 residues. V was clipped by 5 bases and J by 4 bases; unmatched bases: 6. This clonotype came up many times. Antigen specificity is unknown. Source material: naive T cells sorted from blood. The genes are TRBV12-3 or TRBV12-4 and TRBJ2-3; TRBD1 matches 10 bases. This receptor was taken from a woman in her 50s in good health. Here the CDR3 DNA reads TGTGCCAGCAGTCCCGGGACAGGGGTAGCAGATACGCAGTATTTT. Translating it yields CASSPGTGVADTQYF.